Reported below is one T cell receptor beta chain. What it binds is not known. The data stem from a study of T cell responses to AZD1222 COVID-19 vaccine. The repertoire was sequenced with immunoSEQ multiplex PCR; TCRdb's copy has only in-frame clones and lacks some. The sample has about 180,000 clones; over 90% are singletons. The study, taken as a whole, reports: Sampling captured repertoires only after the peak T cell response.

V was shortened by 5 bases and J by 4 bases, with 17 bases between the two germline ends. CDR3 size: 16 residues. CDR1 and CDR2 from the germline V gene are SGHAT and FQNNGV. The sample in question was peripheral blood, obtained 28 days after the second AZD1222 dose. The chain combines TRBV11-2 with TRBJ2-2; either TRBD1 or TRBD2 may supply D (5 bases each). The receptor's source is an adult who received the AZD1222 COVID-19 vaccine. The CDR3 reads CASSPRAGQGTGELFF. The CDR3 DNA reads TGTGCCAGCAGCCCCAGGGCGGGTCAGGGCACCGGGGAGCTGTTTTTT.